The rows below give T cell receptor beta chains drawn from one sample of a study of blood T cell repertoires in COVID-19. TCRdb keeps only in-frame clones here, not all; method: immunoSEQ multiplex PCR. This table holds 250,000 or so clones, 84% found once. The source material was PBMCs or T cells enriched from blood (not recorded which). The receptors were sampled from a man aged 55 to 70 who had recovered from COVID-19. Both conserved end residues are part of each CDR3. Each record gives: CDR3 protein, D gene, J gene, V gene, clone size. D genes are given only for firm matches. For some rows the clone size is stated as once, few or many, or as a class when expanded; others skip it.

cdr3_aa: CASTPGGGVAEAFF; d_call: NA; j_call: TRBJ1-1; v_call: TRBV19; clone_size: NA
cdr3_aa: CASSLWTGPQETQYF; d_call: TRBD1; j_call: TRBJ2-5; v_call: TRBV11-2; clone_size: NA
cdr3_aa: CASSQEWRQGYTEAFF; d_call: TRBD1; j_call: TRBJ1-1; v_call: TRBV4-3; clone_size: NA
cdr3_aa: CASSPQGTGSYEQYF; d_call: TRBD1; j_call: TRBJ2-7; v_call: TRBV5-1; clone_size: NA
cdr3_aa: CASSLAPYSGGGETQYF; d_call: TRBD2; j_call: TRBJ2-5; v_call: TRBV7-9; clone_size: once
cdr3_aa: CASSLDSGDTEAFF; d_call: NA; j_call: TRBJ1-1; v_call: TRBV5-1; clone_size: NA
cdr3_aa: CASSFLLNSGANVLTF; d_call: NA; j_call: TRBJ2-6; v_call: TRBV5-6; clone_size: NA
cdr3_aa: CASSLQLAYEQYF; d_call: NA; j_call: TRBJ2-7; v_call: TRBV5-5; clone_size: once
cdr3_aa: CASMEQGADTGELFF; d_call: TRBD1; j_call: TRBJ2-2; v_call: TRBV5-1; clone_size: NA
cdr3_aa: CSINNGNTEAFF; d_call: NA; j_call: TRBJ1-1; v_call: TRBV29-1; clone_size: NA
cdr3_aa: CASSIAGGWSIYGYTF; d_call: TRBD1; j_call: TRBJ1-2; v_call: TRBV5-1; clone_size: NA
cdr3_aa: CASSDRLAPEKLFF; d_call: NA; j_call: TRBJ1-4; v_call: TRBV5-1; clone_size: NA
cdr3_aa: CASSPAVGYEQYF; d_call: NA; j_call: TRBJ2-7; v_call: TRBV18; clone_size: NA
cdr3_aa: CASSEGGSGTQYF; d_call: TRBD2; j_call: TRBJ2-3; v_call: TRBV25-1; clone_size: NA
cdr3_aa: CASSSGIGQGAWGTEAFF; d_call: TRBD1; j_call: TRBJ1-1; v_call: TRBV7-9; clone_size: NA
cdr3_aa: CASSQVYSPYEQYF; d_call: NA; j_call: TRBJ2-7; v_call: TRBV4-3; clone_size: NA
cdr3_aa: CASSGGLAGKSDTQYF; d_call: TRBD2; j_call: TRBJ2-3; v_call: TRBV9; clone_size: NA
cdr3_aa: CASSSGTSGTYEQYF; d_call: TRBD2; j_call: TRBJ2-7; v_call: TRBV11-2; clone_size: NA
cdr3_aa: CASSRTGGDQPQHF; d_call: TRBD1; j_call: TRBJ1-5; v_call: TRBV6-5; clone_size: NA
cdr3_aa: CASRPPGQGRTEAFF; d_call: TRBD1; j_call: TRBJ1-1; v_call: TRBV6-5; clone_size: NA
cdr3_aa: CASSSYAQGNYGYTF; d_call: NA; j_call: TRBJ1-2; v_call: TRBV7-8; clone_size: NA
cdr3_aa: CASSSGGSGANVLTF; d_call: TRBD2; j_call: TRBJ2-6; v_call: TRBV6-5; clone_size: NA
cdr3_aa: CASSLIAGNQETQYF; d_call: TRBD2; j_call: TRBJ2-5; v_call: TRBV5-1; clone_size: NA
cdr3_aa: CASSQESGKSTDTQYF; d_call: NA; j_call: TRBJ2-3; v_call: TRBV3-1/TRBV3-2; clone_size: NA
cdr3_aa: CASSLARNQPQHF; d_call: NA; j_call: TRBJ1-5; v_call: TRBV12-3/TRBV12-4; clone_size: NA
cdr3_aa: CASSQSLTVGNYGYTF; d_call: NA; j_call: TRBJ1-2; v_call: TRBV3-1/TRBV3-2; clone_size: NA
cdr3_aa: CASSDADRRGYGYTF; d_call: TRBD1; j_call: TRBJ1-2; v_call: TRBV6-6; clone_size: NA
cdr3_aa: CASSAAGTNLAISPLHF; d_call: NA; j_call: TRBJ1-6; v_call: TRBV2; clone_size: few
cdr3_aa: CASSLLQGGTEAFF; d_call: TRBD1; j_call: TRBJ1-1; v_call: TRBV5-1; clone_size: NA
cdr3_aa: CASSQDLPGGAKSSYNSPLHF; d_call: TRBD1; j_call: TRBJ1-6; v_call: TRBV4-2; clone_size: once
cdr3_aa: CASSEYRGFAGDLCGYTF; d_call: NA; j_call: TRBJ1-2; v_call: TRBV25-1; clone_size: NA
cdr3_aa: CASSRGQGYTSYEQYF; d_call: TRBD1; j_call: TRBJ2-7; v_call: TRBV5-1; clone_size: few
cdr3_aa: CASSKLSGQGTYEQYF; d_call: NA; j_call: TRBJ2-7; v_call: TRBV21-1; clone_size: once
cdr3_aa: CASSAHRGTSGARKFF; d_call: TRBD2; j_call: TRBJ2-1; v_call: TRBV9; clone_size: NA
cdr3_aa: CASSPQGGTGGSYGYTF; d_call: TRBD1; j_call: TRBJ1-2; v_call: TRBV4-3; clone_size: NA
cdr3_aa: CASSGGQNYGYTF; d_call: TRBD1; j_call: TRBJ1-2; v_call: TRBV6-2/TRBV6-3; clone_size: NA
cdr3_aa: CSVGYLQGDEQYF; d_call: TRBD1; j_call: TRBJ2-7; v_call: TRBV29-1; clone_size: NA
cdr3_aa: CASSTEVRPAEQYF; d_call: NA; j_call: TRBJ2-7; v_call: TRBV9; clone_size: NA
cdr3_aa: CASSPGGGSVGNTIYF; d_call: NA; j_call: TRBJ1-3; v_call: TRBV9; clone_size: NA
cdr3_aa: CASSLKPLGRANTGELFF; d_call: NA; j_call: TRBJ2-2; v_call: TRBV7-3; clone_size: NA
cdr3_aa: CASSLSRGSYEQYF; d_call: NA; j_call: TRBJ2-7; v_call: TRBV27; clone_size: NA
cdr3_aa: CASSLEGGRETQYF; d_call: TRBD2; j_call: TRBJ2-5; v_call: TRBV5-1; clone_size: NA
cdr3_aa: CASPGAYLDTEAFF; d_call: NA; j_call: TRBJ1-1; v_call: TRBV2; clone_size: NA
cdr3_aa: CASSSTRRNRGRYGYTF; d_call: TRBD1; j_call: TRBJ1-2; v_call: TRBV28; clone_size: NA
cdr3_aa: CASSLDRTETYEQYF; d_call: NA; j_call: TRBJ2-7; v_call: TRBV11-1; clone_size: NA
cdr3_aa: CASSSDRGSYEQYF; d_call: TRBD1; j_call: TRBJ2-7; v_call: TRBV7-9; clone_size: NA
cdr3_aa: CASSLGQGSYGYTF; d_call: TRBD1; j_call: TRBJ1-2; v_call: TRBV11-1; clone_size: NA
cdr3_aa: CASSSQGDTEAFF; d_call: TRBD1; j_call: TRBJ1-1; v_call: TRBV19; clone_size: NA
cdr3_aa: CASSFGRGTEAFF; d_call: NA; j_call: TRBJ1-1; v_call: TRBV5-1; clone_size: NA
cdr3_aa: CASSLQGASGYTF; d_call: TRBD1; j_call: TRBJ1-2; v_call: TRBV19; clone_size: NA
cdr3_aa: CASTLSHRGRGNEKLFF; d_call: TRBD1; j_call: TRBJ1-4; v_call: TRBV7-2; clone_size: NA
cdr3_aa: CASSLDNWYPEAFF; d_call: NA; j_call: TRBJ1-1; v_call: TRBV5-1; clone_size: NA